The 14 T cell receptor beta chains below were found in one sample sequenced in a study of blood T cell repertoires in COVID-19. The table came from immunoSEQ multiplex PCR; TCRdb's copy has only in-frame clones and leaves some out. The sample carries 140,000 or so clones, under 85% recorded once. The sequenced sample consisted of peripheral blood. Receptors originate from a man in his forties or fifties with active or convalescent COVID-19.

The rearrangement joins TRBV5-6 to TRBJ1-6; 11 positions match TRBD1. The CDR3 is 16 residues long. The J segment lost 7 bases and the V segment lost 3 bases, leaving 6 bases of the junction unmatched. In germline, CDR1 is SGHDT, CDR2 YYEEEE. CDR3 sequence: CASSYGQGARNSPLHF. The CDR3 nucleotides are TGTGCCAGCAGCTATGGACAGGGGGCTAGGAATTCACCCCTCCACTTT.

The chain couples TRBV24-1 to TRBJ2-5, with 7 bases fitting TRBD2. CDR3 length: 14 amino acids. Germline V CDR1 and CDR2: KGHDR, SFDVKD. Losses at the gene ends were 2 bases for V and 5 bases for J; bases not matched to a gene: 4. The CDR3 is CATSDWEGAETQYF. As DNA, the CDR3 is TGTGCCACCAGTGATTGGGAGGGAGCGGAGACCCAGTACTTC.

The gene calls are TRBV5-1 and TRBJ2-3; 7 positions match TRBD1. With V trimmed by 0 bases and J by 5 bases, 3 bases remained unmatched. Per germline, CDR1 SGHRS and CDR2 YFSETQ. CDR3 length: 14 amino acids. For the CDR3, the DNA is TGCGCCAGCAGCTTGGTGGCAGGGGGAGATACGCAGTATTTT. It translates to CASSLVAGGDTQYF.

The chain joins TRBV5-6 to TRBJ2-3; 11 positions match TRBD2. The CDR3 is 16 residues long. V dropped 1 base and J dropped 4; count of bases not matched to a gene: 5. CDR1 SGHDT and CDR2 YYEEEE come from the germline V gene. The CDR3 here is CASSLPLAGEADTQYF. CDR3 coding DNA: TGTGCCAGCAGCTTGCCACTAGCGGGAGAGGCAGATACGCAGTATTTT.

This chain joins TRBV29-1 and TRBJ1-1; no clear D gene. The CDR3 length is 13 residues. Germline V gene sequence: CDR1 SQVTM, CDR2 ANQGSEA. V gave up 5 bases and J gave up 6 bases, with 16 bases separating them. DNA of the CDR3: TGCAGCGTTCTCCCCCGGGTACGATCTGAAGCTTTCTTT. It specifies CSVLPRVRSEAFF.

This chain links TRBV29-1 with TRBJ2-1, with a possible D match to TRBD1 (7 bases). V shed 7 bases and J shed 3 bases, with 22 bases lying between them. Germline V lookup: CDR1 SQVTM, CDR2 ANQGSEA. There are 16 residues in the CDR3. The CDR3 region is CSAPKGAGSYYNEQFF. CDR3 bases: TGCAGCGCCCCCAAGGGGGCGGGATCATACTACAATGAGCAGTTCTTC.

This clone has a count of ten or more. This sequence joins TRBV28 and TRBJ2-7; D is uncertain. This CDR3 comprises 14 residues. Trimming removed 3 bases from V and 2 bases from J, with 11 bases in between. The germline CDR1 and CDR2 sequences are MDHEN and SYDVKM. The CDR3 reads CASSLVVRAYEQYF. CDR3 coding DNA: TGTGCCAGCAGTTTGGTGGTGAGAGCCTACGAGCAGTACTTC.

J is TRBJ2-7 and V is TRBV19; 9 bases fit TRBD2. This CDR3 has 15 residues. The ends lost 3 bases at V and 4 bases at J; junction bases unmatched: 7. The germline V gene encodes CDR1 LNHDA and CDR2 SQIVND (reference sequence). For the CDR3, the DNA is TGTGCCAGTAGTATGGGAGGAGCGGGAGGATACGAGCAGTACTTC. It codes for CASSMGGAGGYEQYF.

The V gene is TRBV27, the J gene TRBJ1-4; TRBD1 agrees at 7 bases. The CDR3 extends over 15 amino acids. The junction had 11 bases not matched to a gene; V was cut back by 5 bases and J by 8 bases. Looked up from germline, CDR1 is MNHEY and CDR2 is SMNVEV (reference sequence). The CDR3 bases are TGTGCCAGCAGTGATACACCGGGACAGAGGGAAAAACTGTTTTTT. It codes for CASSDTPGQREKLFF.

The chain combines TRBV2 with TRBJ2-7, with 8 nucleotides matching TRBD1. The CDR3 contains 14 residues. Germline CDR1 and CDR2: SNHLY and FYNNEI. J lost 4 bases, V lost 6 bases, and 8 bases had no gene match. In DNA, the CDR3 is TGTGCCAGCAGCATCCAGGGGGCGGGGTACGAGCAGTACTTC. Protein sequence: CASSIQGAGYEQYF.

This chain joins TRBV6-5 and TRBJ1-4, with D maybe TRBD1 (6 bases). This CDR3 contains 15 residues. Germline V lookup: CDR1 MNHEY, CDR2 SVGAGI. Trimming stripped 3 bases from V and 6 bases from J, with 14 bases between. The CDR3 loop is CASSYQGTPDEKLFF. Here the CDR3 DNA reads TGTGCCAGCAGTTATCAGGGGACCCCTGATGAAAAACTGTTTTTT.

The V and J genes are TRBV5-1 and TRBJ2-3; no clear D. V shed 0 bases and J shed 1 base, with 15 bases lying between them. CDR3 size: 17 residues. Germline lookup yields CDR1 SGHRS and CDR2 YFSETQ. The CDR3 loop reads CASSLDYLLGGTDTQYF. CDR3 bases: TGCGCCAGCAGCTTGGATTACCTGCTTGGAGGCACAGATACGCAGTATTTT.

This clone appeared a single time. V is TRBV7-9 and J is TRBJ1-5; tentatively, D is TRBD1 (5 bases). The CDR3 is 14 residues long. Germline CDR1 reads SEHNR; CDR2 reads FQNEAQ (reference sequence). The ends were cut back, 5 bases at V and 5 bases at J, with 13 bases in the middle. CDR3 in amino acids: CASSQWGDHQPQHF. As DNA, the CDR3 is TGTGCCAGCAGCCAGTGGGGGGACCATCAGCCCCAGCATTTT.

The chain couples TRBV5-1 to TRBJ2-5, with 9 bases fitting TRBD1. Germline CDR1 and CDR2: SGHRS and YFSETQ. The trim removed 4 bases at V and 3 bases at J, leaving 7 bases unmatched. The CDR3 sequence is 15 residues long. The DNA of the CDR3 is TGCGCCAGCAGCCGATGGACAGGGGAGGAAGAGACCCAGTACTTC. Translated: CASSRWTGEEETQYF. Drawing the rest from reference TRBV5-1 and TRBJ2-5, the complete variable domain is KAGVTQTPRYLIKTRGQQVTLSCSPISGHRSVSWYQQTPGQGLQFLFEYFSETQRNKGNFPGRFSGRQFSNSRSEMNVSTLELGDSALYLCASSRWTGEEETQYFGPGTRLLVL.